Following are 2 T cell receptor beta chains from one sample sequenced in a study of CD8 T cells in ankylosing spondylitis. Study results and caveats: Blood from ankylosing spondylitis patients appeared to carry a characteristic roughly 8-variant TCR beta motif.

TCRdb passed the 5' RACE reads through MiXCR, listing each CDR3 protein once. The sample lists around 770,000 distinct CDR3 sequences; around 11% were seen once. These receptors are not linked to any known antigen. The sample comprised blood, either unsorted or a sorted T cell fraction (not recorded which). The source of these receptors is a male donor with ankylosing spondylitis.

This clonotype was picked up a small number of times. V gene TRBV6-5 combines with J gene TRBJ2-2, with 7 bases identical to TRBD2. The junction had 7 bases not matched to a gene; V was cut back by 4 bases and J by 2 bases. The length of the CDR3 is 16 residues. The germline gives CDR1 MNHEY, CDR2 SVGAGI. CDR3 sequence: CASSSPGTTNTGELFF. The CDR3 bases are TGTGCCAGCAGTTCGCCCGGGACTACAAACACCGGGGAGCTGTTTTTT.

This clonotype has a handful of counts. CDR3 in amino acids: CASSYGGWDSPLHF. The CDR3 DNA sequence: TGTGCCAGCAGTTACGGGGGATGGGATTCACCCCTCCACTTT. The chain is built from TRBV6-5 and TRBJ1-6, with a weak D call TRBD1 (5 bases). V shed 2 bases and J shed 8 bases, with 10 bases lying between them. The length of the CDR3 is 14 residues. Germline CDR1 reads MNHEY; CDR2 reads SVGAGI.